This T cell receptor (beta chain) was documented in a study of PD-1 blockade in classical Hodgkin lymphoma. Regarding the study as a whole: Newly diagnosed patients were reported to start with lower TCR diversity than healthy donors. Whereas CD4+ TCR diversity had risen significantly by C4D1, CD8+ TCR diversity had not.

Worth noting for this clone: Its antigen is not known.

Assay used: immunoSEQ multiplex PCR; TCRdb lists only in-frame clones, some missing. The sample lists roughly 17,000 clones, 80% to 90% occurring once. Time point denoted: cycle 4 day 1 (C4D1), after about 6 weeks of nivolumab. Exposure to brentuximab vedotin varied, and each patient had relapsed following autologous stem cell transplantation. The V gene's germline CDR1 is SGHRS and CDR2 YFSETQ. The trim removed 0 bases at V and 3 bases at J, leaving 3 bases unmatched. CDR3 length: 16 amino acids. The V and J genes are TRBV5-1 and TRBJ2-5; TRBD2 agrees at 12 bases. Sequences were derived from peripheral blood mononuclear cells (PBMCs), sampled before the fourth cycle of nivolumab. This clonotype was sampled from a human donor with classical Hodgkin lymphoma. CDR3 region: CASSLGLAGEKETQYF. The CDR3, as DNA: TGCGCCAGCAGCTTGGGACTAGCGGGGGAAAAAGAGACCCAGTACTTC.